These 20 T cell receptor beta chains originate from one sample sequenced in a study of T cell responses to AZD1222 COVID-19 vaccine. Only in-frame clones appear in the TCRdb table, and some are missing; sequencing was by immunoSEQ multiplex PCR. The profile shows about 160,000 clones, about 91% of them singletons. The sequenced sample was peripheral blood, obtained on day 0 of MenACWY control vaccination. The receptors were gathered from an adult in good health.

V usage is TRBV5-1 and J usage is TRBJ1-2, with D perhaps TRBD1 (6 bases). The V and J ends lost 3 bases and 8 bases respectively, with 20 bases between them. The CDR3 consists of 15 residues. Germline V gene lookup returns CDR1 SGHRS and CDR2 YFSETQ. The CDR3 DNA reads as TGCGCCAGCAGCTCTGGAGGGCAGGGGATCGGCGGCTACACCTTC. It specifies CASSSGGQGIGGYTF.

The chain is built from TRBV15 and TRBJ2-3; D is possibly TRBD2 (6 bases). V was cut by 8 bases and J by 0 bases, with 15 bases left in between. Germline loops: CDR1 LNHNV, CDR2 YYDKDF (reference sequence). The CDR3 is 15 amino acids. The CDR3 sequence: CATSPWGRSTDTQYF. The DNA for the CDR3 is TGTGCCACCTCCCCGTGGGGGAGGAGCACAGATACGCAGTATTTT.

The chain links TRBV3-1 (or the pseudogene TRBV3-2) to TRBJ2-7; 7 bases are shared with TRBD1. Looked up from germline, CDR1 is LGHDT and CDR2 is YNNKEL (reference sequence). Trimming at V came to 6 bases and at J to 3 bases, leaving 8 bases not matched to a gene. The CDR3 is 14 residues long. The CDR3 reads CASSYNRDSYEQYF. The CDR3 bases are TGTGCCAGCAGTTATAATCGGGACAGCTACGAGCAGTACTTC.

The chain combines TRBV19 with TRBJ1-3, with 9 positions matching TRBD1. Germline V gene sequence: CDR1 LNHDA, CDR2 SQIVND (reference sequence). V shed 7 bases and J 3 bases; nucleotides not matched to a gene: 7. The CDR3 runs 15 residues. In nucleotides, the CDR3 is TGTGCCAGTAATAAACAGGGGGCTTTTGGAAACACCATATATTTT. As protein: CASNKQGAFGNTIYF.

J is TRBJ2-5 and V is TRBV4-1; 7 bases agree with TRBD1. The V and J ends lost 6 bases and 3 bases, in that order; junction bases with no gene match: 7. Germline values: CDR1 MGHRA, CDR2 YSYEKL. The CDR3 has 14 residues. Here the CDR3 reads CASSPPDRKETQYF. The DNA for the CDR3 is TGCGCCAGCAGTCCCCCGGACAGGAAAGAGACCCAGTACTTC.

This clone came up once. The CDR3 protein is CASRQLNGNTIYF. CDR3 DNA sequence: TGTGCCAGCAGACAGTTGAATGGAAACACCATATATTTT. The rearrangement uses TRBV2 and TRBJ1-3; no clear D. From germline, CDR1 is SNHLY and CDR2 FYNNEI. The CDR3 runs 13 residues. V lost 6 bases and J 3 bases, leaving 9 bases between the germline ends.

This chain uses TRBV6-6 with TRBJ1-1, with no clear D. Trimming removed 6 bases from V and 10 bases from J, with 21 bases in between. Germline V gene lookup returns CDR1 MNHNY and CDR2 SVGAGI (reference sequence). The CDR3 loop spans 14 amino acids. The chain's CDR3 is CASRSVPGGEGAFF. CDR3 DNA: TGTGCCAGCAGATCTGTACCGGGAGGCGAGGGAGCTTTCTTT.

This rearrangement joins TRBV11-3 to TRBJ1-5; D is unresolved. V lost 0 bases, J lost 4 bases, and 25 bases lay in between. This CDR3 is 20 amino acids long. Germline CDR1 and CDR2: SGHNT and YENEEA. Here the CDR3 DNA reads TGTGCCAGCAGCTTAGAATGGGGATCTACAAGCGACGGAAAGAATCAGCCCCAGCATTTT. Residues: CASSLEWGSTSDGKNQPQHF. The full variable domain, rest sourced from reference TRBV11-3 and TRBJ1-5, is EAGVVQSPRYKIIEKKQPVAFWCNPISGHNTLYWYLQNLGQGPELLIRYENEEAVDDSQLPKDRFSAERLKGVDSTLKIQPAELGDSAVYLCASSLEWGSTSDGKNQPQHFGDGTRLSIL.

The chain joins TRBV28 to TRBJ1-5, with 8 bases identical to TRBD1. V gave up 3 bases and J gave up 6 bases; unmatched junction bases: 10. This CDR3 contains 16 residues. CDR1 and CDR2 (germline): MDHEN, SYDVKM. The CDR3 sequence: CASSFVGQGLIQPQHF. CDR3 bases: TGTGCCAGCAGTTTCGTTGGACAGGGTCTCATTCAGCCCCAGCATTTT. The whole variable domain, filled in from reference TRBV28 and TRBJ1-5, reads DVKVTQSSRYLVKRTGEKVFLECVQDMDHENMFWYRQDPGLGLRLIYFSYDVKMKEKGDIPEGYSVSREKKERFSLILESASTNQTSMYLCASSFVGQGLIQPQHFGDGTRLSIL.

The chain links TRBV7-2 to TRBJ2-7; 8 bases match TRBD2. The V gene end was trimmed by 1 base and the J gene end by 2 bases; junction bases not matched to a gene: 7. CDR3 length: 16 residues. The germline CDR1 and CDR2 sequences are SGHTA and FQGNSA. The DNA of the CDR3 is TGTGCCAGCAGCTTAGTAGGTAGCGGGAACCCCTACGAGCAGTACTTC. Its protein product is CASSLVGSGNPYEQYF. The whole variable domain, filled in from reference TRBV7-2 and TRBJ2-7, reads GAGVSQSPSNKVTEKGKDVELRCDPISGHTALYWYRQSLGQGLEFLIYFQGNSAPDKSGLPSDRFSAERTGGSVSTLTIQRTQQEDSAVYLCASSLVGSGNPYEQYFGPGTRLTVT.

This clone was observed a single time. This chain links TRBV9 with TRBJ1-3; D possibly corresponds to TRBD1 (6 bases). The CDR3 length is 15 residues. Trimming took off 0 bases at V and 4 bases at J, with 11 bases between the two ends. The germline V gene has CDR1 SGDLS and CDR2 YYNGEE. The CDR3 DNA follows: TGTGCCAGCAGCGTAGCAGGGGTTTCAGGAAACACCATATATTTT. Translating it yields CASSVAGVSGNTIYF.

The chain employs TRBV29-1 and TRBJ2-3, with D tentatively TRBD1 or TRBD2 (5 bases each). Trimming pared 4 bases from V and 6 bases from J, leaving 5 bases between. This CDR3 region has 10 residues. The germline V gene encodes CDR1 SQVTM and CDR2 ANQGSEA. Here the CDR3 reads CSVGGDTQYF. DNA of the CDR3: TGCAGCGTTGGGGGGGATACGCAGTATTTT.

This chain links TRBV6-6 with TRBJ2-3, with 7 nucleotides matching TRBD1. The trim removed 4 bases at V and 3 bases at J, leaving 10 bases unmatched. Germline V CDR1 and CDR2: MNHNY, SVGAGI (reference sequence). The CDR3 loop spans 16 amino acids. DNA for the CDR3: TGTGCCAGCAGTTCTGCGACGGGACAGATTACAGATACGCAGTATTTT. Its translation: CASSSATGQITDTQYF.

The genes are TRBV6-5 and TRBJ2-7; D possibly corresponds to TRBD1 (6 bases). The CDR3 contains 14 residues. CDR1 is MNHEY, CDR2 SVGAGI, per germline. V shed 6 bases and J shed 2 bases, with 14 bases lying between them. CDR3 sequence: CASRLLQGPYEQYF. CDR3 in DNA: TGTGCCAGCAGACTACTACAGGGCCCCTACGAGCAGTACTTC.

Worth noting for this clone: Additional DNA sequences in this sample encode the identical CDR3. The rearrangement joins TRBV9 to TRBJ2-2; D possibly corresponds to TRBD2 (6 bases). The V end lost 0 bases, the J end lost 8 bases, and 8 bases lay between the germline ends. The CDR3 totals 13 residues. Germline lookup yields CDR1 SGDLS and CDR2 YYNGEE. As DNA, the CDR3 is TGTGCCAGCAGCGTAGGAGGGAGGGGGGAGCTGTTTTTT. This translates into CASSVGGRGELFF.

This clone was observed a single time. The chain combines TRBV28 with TRBJ2-7; 9 bases align to TRBD2. This CDR3 is 17 amino acids long. In germline, CDR1 is MDHEN, CDR2 SYDVKM. V was clipped by 4 bases and J by 3 bases; unmatched bases: 13. CDR3 protein: CASSSPDAGTSIYEQYF. CDR3 sequence (DNA): TGTGCCAGCAGTTCCCCAGATGCCGGGACTAGCATCTACGAGCAGTACTTC.

The genes are TRBV27 and TRBJ2-7, with 8 bases matching TRBD1. V gave up 2 bases and J gave up 6 bases; unmatched junction bases: 6. The CDR3 spans 14 residues. The germline V gene encodes CDR1 MNHEY and CDR2 SMNVEV (reference sequence). CDR3 amino acids: CASSLRTGLREQYF. CDR3 nucleotides: TGTGCCAGCAGTTTAAGGACAGGGCTTCGCGAGCAGTACTTC.

This chain connects TRBV3-1 (or the pseudogene TRBV3-2) to TRBJ1-5; D is possibly TRBD1 (6 bases). Germline assignment: CDR1 LGHDT and CDR2 YNNKEL (reference sequence). The CDR3 loop spans 14 amino acids. Trimming cost V 2 bases and J 5 bases, with 10 bases left between them. CDR3 sequence: CASSQRGAHQPQHF. CDR3 bases: TGTGCCAGCAGCCAACGGGGGGCGCATCAGCCCCAGCATTTT.

The rearrangement uses TRBV12-5 and TRBJ2-3; TRBD1 matches at 8 bases. V was pared by 3 bases and J by 4 bases, with 9 bases of the junction left unmatched. This CDR3 contains 16 residues. CDR1 is LGHNT and CDR2 is FRNRAP in the germline V gene. This CDR3 reads CASGFSLTGVADTQYF. The CDR3 DNA reads TGTGCTAGTGGTTTCTCCCTGACAGGGGTCGCAGATACGCAGTATTTT.

This chain uses TRBV7-2 with TRBJ2-1; D not resolved. CDR3 length: 15 residues. Germline-derived CDR1 and CDR2 are SGHTA and FQGNSA. V lost 1 base to trimming and J lost 5 bases, with 12 bases between them. The DNA of the CDR3 is TGTGCCAGCAGCTTAGAGGCGGTTATTGACAATGAGCAGTTCTTC. As protein: CASSLEAVIDNEQFF.